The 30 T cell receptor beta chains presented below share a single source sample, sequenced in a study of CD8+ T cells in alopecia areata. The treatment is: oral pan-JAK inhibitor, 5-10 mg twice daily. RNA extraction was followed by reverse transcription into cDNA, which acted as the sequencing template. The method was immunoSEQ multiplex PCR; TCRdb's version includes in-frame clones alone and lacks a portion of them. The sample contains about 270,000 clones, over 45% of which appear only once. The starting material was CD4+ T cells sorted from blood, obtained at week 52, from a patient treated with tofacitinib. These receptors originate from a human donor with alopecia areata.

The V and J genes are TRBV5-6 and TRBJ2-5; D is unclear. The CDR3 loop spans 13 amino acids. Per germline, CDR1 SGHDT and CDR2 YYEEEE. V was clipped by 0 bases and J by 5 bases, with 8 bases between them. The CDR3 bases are TGTGCCAGCAGCTTGGGGATGTTGGAGACCCAGTACTTC. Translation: CASSLGMLETQYF.

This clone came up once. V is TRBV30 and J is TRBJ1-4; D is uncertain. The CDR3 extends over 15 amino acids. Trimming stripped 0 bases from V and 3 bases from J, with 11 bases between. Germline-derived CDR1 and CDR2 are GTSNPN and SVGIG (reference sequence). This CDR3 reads CAWSVRRLSNEKLFF. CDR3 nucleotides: TGTGCCTGGAGTGTCAGACGGTTGTCTAATGAAAAACTGTTTTTT.

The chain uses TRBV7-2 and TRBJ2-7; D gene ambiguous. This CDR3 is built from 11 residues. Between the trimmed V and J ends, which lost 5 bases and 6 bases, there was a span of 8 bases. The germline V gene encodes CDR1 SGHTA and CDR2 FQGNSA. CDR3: CASSDSTEQYF. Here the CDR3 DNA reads TGTGCCAGCAGCGACTCTACCGAGCAGTACTTC. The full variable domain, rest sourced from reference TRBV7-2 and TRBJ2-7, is GAGVSQSPSNKVTEKGKDVELRCDPISGHTALYWYRQSLGQGLEFLIYFQGNSAPDKSGLPSDRFSAERTGGSVSTLTIQRTQQEDSAVYLCASSDSTEQYFGPGTRLTVT.

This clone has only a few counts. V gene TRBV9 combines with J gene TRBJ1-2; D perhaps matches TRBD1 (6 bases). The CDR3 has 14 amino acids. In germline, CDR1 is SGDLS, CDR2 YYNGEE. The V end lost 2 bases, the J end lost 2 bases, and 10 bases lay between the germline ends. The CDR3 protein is CASSVDTGNYGYTF. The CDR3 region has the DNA TGTGCCAGCAGCGTTGATACAGGGAACTATGGCTACACCTTC.

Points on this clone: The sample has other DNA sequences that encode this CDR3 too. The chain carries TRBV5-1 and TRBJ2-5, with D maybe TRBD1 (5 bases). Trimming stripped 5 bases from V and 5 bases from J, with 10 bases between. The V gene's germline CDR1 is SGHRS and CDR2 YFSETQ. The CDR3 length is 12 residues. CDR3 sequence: CASSSQGETQYF. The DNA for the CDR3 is TGCGCCAGCAGTTCGCAGGGTGAGACCCAGTACTTC.

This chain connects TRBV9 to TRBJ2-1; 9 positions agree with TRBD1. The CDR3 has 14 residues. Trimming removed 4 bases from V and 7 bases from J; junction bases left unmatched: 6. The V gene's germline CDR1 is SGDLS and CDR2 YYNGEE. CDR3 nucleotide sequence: TGTGCCAGCAGCAGAGGACAGGGGAGTAATGAGCAGTTCTTC. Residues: CASSRGQGSNEQFF.

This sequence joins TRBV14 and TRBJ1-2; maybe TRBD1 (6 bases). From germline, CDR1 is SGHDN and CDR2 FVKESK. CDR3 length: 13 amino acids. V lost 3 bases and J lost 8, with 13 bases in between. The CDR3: CASSQRNRDGYTF. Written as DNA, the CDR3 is TGTGCCAGCAGCCAGCGTAACAGGGACGGCTACACCTTC.

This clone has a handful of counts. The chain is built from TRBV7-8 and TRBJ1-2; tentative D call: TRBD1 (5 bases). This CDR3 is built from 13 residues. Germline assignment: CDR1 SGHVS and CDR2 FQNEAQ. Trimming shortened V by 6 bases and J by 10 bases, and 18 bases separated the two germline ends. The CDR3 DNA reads TGTGCCAGCAGTTTGGGACGGGAAAAGGTCTACACCTTC. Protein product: CASSLGREKVYTF.

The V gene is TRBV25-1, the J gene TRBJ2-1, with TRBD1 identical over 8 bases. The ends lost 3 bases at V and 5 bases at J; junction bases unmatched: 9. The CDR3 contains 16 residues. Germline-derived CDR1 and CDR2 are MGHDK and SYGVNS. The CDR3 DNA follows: TGTGCCAGCAGTGACCACATCGGGACAGGAGACAATGAGCAGTTCTTC. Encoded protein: CASSDHIGTGDNEQFF. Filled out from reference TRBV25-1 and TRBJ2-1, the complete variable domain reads EADIYQTPRYLVIGTGKKITLECSQTMGHDKMYWYQQDPGMELHLIHYSYGVNSTEKGDLSSESTVSRIRTEHFPLTLESARPSHTSQYLCASSDHIGTGDNEQFFGPGTRLTVL.

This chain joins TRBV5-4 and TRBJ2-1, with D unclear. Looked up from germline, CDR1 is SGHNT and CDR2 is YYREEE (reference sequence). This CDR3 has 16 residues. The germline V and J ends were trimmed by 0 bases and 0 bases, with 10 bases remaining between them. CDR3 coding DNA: TGTGCCAGCAGCTTGGGAGGCCGGAGCTCCTACAATGAGCAGTTCTTC. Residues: CASSLGGRSSYNEQFF.

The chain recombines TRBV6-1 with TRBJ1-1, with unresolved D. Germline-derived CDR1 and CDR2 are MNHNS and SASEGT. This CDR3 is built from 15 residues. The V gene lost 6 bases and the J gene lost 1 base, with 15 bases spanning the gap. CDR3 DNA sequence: TGTGCCAGCAGGGACTATCCGTCTAAGAACACTGAAGCTTTCTTT. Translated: CASRDYPSKNTEAFF.

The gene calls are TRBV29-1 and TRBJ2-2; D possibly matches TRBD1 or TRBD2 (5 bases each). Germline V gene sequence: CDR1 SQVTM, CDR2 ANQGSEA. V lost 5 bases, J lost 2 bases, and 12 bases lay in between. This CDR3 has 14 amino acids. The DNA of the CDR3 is TGCAGCGTTATCCGGGACCGAAACACCGGGGAGCTGTTTTTT. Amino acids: CSVIRDRNTGELFF.

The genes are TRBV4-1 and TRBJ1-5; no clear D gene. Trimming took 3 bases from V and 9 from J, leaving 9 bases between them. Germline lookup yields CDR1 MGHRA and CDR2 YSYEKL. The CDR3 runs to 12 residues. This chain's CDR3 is CASSHPRGPQHF. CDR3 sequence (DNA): TGCGCCAGCAGCCACCCCCGTGGGCCCCAGCATTTT.

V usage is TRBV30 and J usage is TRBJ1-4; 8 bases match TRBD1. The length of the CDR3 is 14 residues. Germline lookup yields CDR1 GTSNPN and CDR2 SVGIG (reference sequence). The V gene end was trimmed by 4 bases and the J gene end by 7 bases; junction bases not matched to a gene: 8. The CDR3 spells CAWNTRGRGEKLFF. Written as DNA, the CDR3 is TGTGCCTGGAATACCAGGGGGCGAGGTGAAAAACTGTTTTTT. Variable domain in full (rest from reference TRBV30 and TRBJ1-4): SQTIHQWPATLVQPVGSPLSLECTVEGTSNPNLYWYRQAAGRGLQLLFYSVGIGQISSEVPQNLSASRPQDRQFILSSKKLLLSDSGFYLCAWNTRGRGEKLFFGSGTQLSVL.

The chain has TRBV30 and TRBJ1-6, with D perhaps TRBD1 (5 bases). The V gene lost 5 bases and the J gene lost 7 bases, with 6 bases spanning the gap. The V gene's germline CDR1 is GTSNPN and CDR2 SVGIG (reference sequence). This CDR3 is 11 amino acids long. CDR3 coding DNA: TGTGCCTGGGACAGAAATTCACCCCTCCACTTT. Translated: CAWDRNSPLHF.

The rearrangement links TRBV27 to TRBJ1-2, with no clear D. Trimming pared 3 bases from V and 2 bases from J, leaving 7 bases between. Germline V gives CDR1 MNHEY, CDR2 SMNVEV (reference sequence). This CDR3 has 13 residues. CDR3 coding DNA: TGTGCCAGCAGTTTGAAGTCCAACTATGGCTACACCTTC. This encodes CASSLKSNYGYTF.

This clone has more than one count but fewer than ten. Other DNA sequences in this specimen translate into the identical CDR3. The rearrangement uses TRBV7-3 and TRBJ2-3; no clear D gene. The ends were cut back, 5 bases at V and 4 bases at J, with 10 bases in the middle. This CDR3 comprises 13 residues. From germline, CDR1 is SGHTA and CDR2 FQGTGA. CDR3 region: CASSPQVADTQYF. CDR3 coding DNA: TGTGCCAGCAGCCCCCAGGTAGCAGATACGCAGTATTTT.

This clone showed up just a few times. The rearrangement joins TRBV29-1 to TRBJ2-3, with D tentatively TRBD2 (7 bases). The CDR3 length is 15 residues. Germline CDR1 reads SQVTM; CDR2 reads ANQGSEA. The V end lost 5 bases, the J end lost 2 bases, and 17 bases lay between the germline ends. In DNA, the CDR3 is TGCAGCGTTAAACCCTCCGGGGGGCCCACAGATACGCAGTATTTT. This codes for CSVKPSGGPTDTQYF.

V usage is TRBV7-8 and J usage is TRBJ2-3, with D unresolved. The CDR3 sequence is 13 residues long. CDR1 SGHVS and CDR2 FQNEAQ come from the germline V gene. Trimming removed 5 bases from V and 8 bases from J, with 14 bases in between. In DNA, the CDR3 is TGTGCCAGCAGCCTCACGGCCCCACCTACGCAGTATTTT. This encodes CASSLTAPPTQYF.

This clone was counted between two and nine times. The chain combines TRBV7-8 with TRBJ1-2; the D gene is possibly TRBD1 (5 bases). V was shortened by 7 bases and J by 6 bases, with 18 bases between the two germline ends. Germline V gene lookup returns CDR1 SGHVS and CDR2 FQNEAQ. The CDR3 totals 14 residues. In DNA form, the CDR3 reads TGTGCCAGCACCCCGGATAGGGGTTCGGATGGCTACACCTTC. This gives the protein CASTPDRGSDGYTF.

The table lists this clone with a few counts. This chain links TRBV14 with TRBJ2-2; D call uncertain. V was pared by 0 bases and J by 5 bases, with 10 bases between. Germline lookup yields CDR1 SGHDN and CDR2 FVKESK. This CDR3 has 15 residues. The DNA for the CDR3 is TGTGCCAGCAGCCAAGAAGGGCCCTGGACCGGGGAGCTGTTTTTT. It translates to CASSQEGPWTGELFF.

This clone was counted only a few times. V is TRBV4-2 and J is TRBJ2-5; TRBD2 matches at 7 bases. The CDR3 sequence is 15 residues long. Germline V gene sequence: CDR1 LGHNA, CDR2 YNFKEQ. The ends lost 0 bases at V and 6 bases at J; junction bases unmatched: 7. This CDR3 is CASSQDLGGGQTQYF. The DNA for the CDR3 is TGTGCCAGCAGCCAAGATCTTGGCGGGGGACAGACCCAGTACTTC.

CDR3 nucleotides: TGTGCCAGCTCATCCCGGACAGGGGCCTCCTACGAGCAGTACTTC. This codes for CASSSRTGASYEQYF. The rearrangement links TRBV18 to TRBJ2-5; TRBD1 aligns across 9 bases. Near its end, the DNA agrees better with TRBJ2-7, so the J call may be wrong. CDR1 and CDR2 (germline): KGHSH, LQKENI. The CDR3 covers 15 residues.

The CDR3 DNA sequence: TGTGCCAGCAGTTTATCGGGTACAGCGAACACCGGGGAGCTGTTTTTT. Residues: CASSLSGTANTGELFF. The V gene is TRBV27, the J gene TRBJ2-2; D remains unclear. The CDR3 is made up of 16 amino acids. Trimming shortened V by 0 bases and J by 0 bases, and 8 bases separated the two germline ends. The germline CDR1 and CDR2 sequences are MNHEY and SMNVEV (reference sequence).

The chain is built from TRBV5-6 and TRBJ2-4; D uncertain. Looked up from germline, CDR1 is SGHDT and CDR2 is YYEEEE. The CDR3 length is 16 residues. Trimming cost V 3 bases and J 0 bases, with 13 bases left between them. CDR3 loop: CASSSPGRLAKNIQYF. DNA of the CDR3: TGTGCCAGCAGCTCCCCAGGCAGACTAGCCAAAAACATTCAGTACTTC.

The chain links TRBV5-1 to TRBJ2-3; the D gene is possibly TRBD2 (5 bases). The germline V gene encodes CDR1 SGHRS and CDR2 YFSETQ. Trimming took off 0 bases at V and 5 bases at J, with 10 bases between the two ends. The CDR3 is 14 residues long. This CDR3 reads CASSLGSRGDTQYF. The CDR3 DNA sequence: TGCGCCAGCAGCTTGGGGTCACGGGGAGATACGCAGTATTTT.

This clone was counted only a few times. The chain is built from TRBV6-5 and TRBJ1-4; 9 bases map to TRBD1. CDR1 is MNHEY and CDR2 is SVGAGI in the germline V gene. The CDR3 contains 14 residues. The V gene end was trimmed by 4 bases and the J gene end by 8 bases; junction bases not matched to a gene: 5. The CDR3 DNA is TGTGCCAGCAGTTTGACAGGGGGTGCGGAAAAACTGTTTTTT. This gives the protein CASSLTGGAEKLFF.

The CDR3 nucleotides read TGTGCCAGCAGCTTTACCCCCGGCGGGCAAGAGACCCAGTACTTC. Amino acid sequence: CASSFTPGGQETQYF. The genes are TRBV9 and TRBJ2-5; possible D gene TRBD2, 5 bases. Trimming pared 4 bases from V and 2 bases from J, leaving 15 bases between. The CDR3 has 15 residues. The germline V gene encodes CDR1 SGDLS and CDR2 YYNGEE.

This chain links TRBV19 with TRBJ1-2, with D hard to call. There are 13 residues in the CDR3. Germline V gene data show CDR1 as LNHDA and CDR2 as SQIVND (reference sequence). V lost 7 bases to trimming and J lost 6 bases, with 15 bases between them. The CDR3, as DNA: TGTGCCAGTACCCCGAGTAGGGTCAATGGCTACACCTTC. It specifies CASTPSRVNGYTF.

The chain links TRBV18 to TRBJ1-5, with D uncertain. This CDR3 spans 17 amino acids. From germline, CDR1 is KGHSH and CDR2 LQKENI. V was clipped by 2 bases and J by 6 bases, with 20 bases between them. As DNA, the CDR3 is TGTGCCAGCTCACCATCGACCACTTTGGCAGATCGTCAGCCCCAGCATTTT. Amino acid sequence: CASSPSTTLADRQPQHF.